This TCR beta chain was obtained from a study of blood T cell repertoires in COVID-19 (dated by TCRdb to the early 2020s). Study-level background: Samples covering the acute and convalescent phases of COVID-19 were provided by collaborators in the United States, Italy and Spain. The material from the prospective study consisted of cDNA or gDNA derived from T cells, B-cell-depleted T cells, or PBMCs. The dataset comprised deeply sampled blood TCRbeta repertoires from subjects exposed to, actively infected with, or recovered from COVID-19. The repertoires were released in a freely available public database meant as a resource for research on the immune response to SARS-CoV-2. Samples came from the ongoing ImmuneRACE study (first 160 participants) plus 1,254 subjects from 6 global collaborators. Nearly every sample came with metadata listing a de-identified subject ID, COVID-19 status, age in years and sex. Where available, HLA class I and class II types were obtained from metadata supplied by the sample provider rather than from assay-based typing.

The immunoSEQ Assay, a bias-controlled multiplex PCR, was used to amplify TCRbeta CDR3 regions from genomic DNA. In the source study's methods: The number of nucleated cells in each sample was estimated by amplification of reference gene primers within the assay. To quantify the absolute abundance of each unique TCRbeta CDR3 rearrangement, sequence reads were collapsed and filtered. For each sample, productive Simpson clonality was calculated by taking the square root of Simpson's diversity index across productive rearrangements. TCRdb obtained this table from immuneACCESS and retained in-frame rearrangements with V and J assigned. These tables miss some clones; where compared with another copy, unresolved V genes account for less than half of the shortfall, and the remainder is unexplained. Clone size and V and J calls were adopted from that table, with D and trimming inferred from the DNA. The sample table records about 39,000 clones; approximately 90% of these occur just once. The ten largest clones capture approximately 2% of the sample.

Collaborating institutions collected whole blood in K2EDTA tubes following their own protocols. For TCRbeta analysis, collaborator samples were shipped as frozen whole blood, as isolated PBMCs, or as DNA extracted from either sample type. Broad study findings and their caveats: The quantity of clinical and demographic metadata differed by source and by participant and was supplied without curation.

On this clone: No antigen is known for it. No quality values exist for individual bases; no much larger clone is one base distant.

The receptor's source is a man aged 50 to 59 with active COVID-19. The sample taken for sequencing was peripheral blood.

The CDR3 protein is CASSPSGGSNEQFF. The nucleotide sequence reads TGTGCCAGCAGCCCTAGCGGGGGTTCCAATGAGCAGTTCTTC. This chain is built from TRBV7-9 and TRBJ2-1; TRBD2 aligns with 10 central bases. Taken from the germline V gene (reference sequence), the CDR1 and CDR2 loops are SEHNR and FQNEAQ. The junction shows trimming of 5 bases on V and 6 bases on J, and the gene matches do not reach 4 bases of it. The CDR3 goes from the cysteine to the phenylalanine over 14 residues. The sequence is cut down to CDR3 DNA, 42 bases in frame from base 1.